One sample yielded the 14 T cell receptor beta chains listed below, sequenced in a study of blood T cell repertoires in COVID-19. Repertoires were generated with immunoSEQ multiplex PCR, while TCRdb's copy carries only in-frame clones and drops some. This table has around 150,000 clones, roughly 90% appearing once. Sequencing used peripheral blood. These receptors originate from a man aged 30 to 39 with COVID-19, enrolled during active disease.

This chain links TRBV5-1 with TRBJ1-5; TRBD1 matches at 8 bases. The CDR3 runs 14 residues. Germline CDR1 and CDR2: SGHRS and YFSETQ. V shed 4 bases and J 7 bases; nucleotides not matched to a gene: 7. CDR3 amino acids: CASSPTGERQPQHF. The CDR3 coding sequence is TGCGCCAGCAGCCCGACAGGGGAGCGGCAGCCCCAGCATTTT.

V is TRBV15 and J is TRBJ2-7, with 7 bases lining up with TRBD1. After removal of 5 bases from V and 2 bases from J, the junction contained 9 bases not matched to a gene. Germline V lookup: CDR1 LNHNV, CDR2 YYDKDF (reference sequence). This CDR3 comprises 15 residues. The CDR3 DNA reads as TGTGCCACCAGCTCGCGGTGGGACAGCGCCTACGAGCAGTACTTC. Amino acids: CATSSRWDSAYEQYF.

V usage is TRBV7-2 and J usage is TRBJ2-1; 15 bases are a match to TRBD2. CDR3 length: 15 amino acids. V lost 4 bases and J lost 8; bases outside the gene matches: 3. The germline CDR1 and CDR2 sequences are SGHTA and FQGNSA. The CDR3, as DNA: TGTGCCAGCAGCTCAGGACTAGCGGGAGGGTATGAGCAGTTCTTC. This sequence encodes CASSSGLAGGYEQFF. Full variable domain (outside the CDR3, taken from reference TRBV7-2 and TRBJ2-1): GAGVSQSPSNKVTEKGKDVELRCDPISGHTALYWYRQSLGQGLEFLIYFQGNSAPDKSGLPSDRFSAERTGGSVSTLTIQRTQQEDSAVYLCASSSGLAGGYEQFFGPGTRLTVL.

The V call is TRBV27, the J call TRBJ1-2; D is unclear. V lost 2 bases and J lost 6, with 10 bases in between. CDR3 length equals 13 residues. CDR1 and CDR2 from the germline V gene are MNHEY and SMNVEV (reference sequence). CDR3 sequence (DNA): TGTGCCAGCAGTTTACGGGAGAAACATGGCTACACCTTC. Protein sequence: CASSLREKHGYTF.

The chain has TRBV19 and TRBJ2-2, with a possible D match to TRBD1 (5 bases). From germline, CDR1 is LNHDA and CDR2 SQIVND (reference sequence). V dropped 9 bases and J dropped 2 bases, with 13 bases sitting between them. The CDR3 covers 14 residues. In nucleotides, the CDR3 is TGTGCCAGCACGACAGTACTTAACACCGGGGAGCTGTTTTTT. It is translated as CASTTVLNTGELFF.

CDR3 amino acids: CASSYDSVSGSFF. Here the CDR3 DNA reads TGCGCCAGCAGCTATGACAGCGTCTCTGGGTCTTTCTTT. The genes are TRBV5-1 and TRBJ1-1; TRBD1 is a possible D gene (5 bases). The CDR3 loop spans 13 amino acids. V was clipped by 3 bases and J by 12 bases, with 18 bases between them. Germline V gene sequence: CDR1 SGHRS, CDR2 YFSETQ.

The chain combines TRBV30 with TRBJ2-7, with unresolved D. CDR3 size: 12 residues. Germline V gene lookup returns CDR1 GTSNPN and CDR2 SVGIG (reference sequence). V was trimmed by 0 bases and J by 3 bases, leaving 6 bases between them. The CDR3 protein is CAWSVSSYEQYF. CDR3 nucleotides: TGTGCCTGGAGTGTATCTAGCTACGAGCAGTACTTC.

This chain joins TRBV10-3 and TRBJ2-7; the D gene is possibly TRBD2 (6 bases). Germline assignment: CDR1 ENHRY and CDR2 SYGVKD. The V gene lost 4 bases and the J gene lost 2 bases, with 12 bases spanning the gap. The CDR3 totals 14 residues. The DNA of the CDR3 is TGTGCCATCAGTGGCGCGGGCGGGGCCTACGAGCAGTACTTC. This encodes CAISGAGGAYEQYF.

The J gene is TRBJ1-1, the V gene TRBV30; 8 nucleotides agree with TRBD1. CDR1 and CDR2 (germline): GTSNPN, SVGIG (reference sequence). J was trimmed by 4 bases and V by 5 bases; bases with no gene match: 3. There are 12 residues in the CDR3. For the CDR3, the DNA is TGTGCCTGGGACAGGGGCGGCACTGAAGCTTTCTTT. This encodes CAWDRGGTEAFF.

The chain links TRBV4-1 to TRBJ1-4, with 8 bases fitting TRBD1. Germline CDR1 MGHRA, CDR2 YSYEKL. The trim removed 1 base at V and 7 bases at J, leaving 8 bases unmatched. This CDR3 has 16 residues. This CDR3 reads CASSQVGGTGGEKLFF. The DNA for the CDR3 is TGCGCCAGCAGCCAAGTGGGGGGGACAGGTGGTGAAAAACTGTTTTTT.

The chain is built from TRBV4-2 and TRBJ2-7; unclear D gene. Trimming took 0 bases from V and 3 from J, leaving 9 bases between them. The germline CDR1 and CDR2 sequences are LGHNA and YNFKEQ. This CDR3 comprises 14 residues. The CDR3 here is CASSQDSMNYEQYF. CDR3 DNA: TGTGCCAGCAGCCAAGACTCTATGAACTACGAGCAGTACTTC.

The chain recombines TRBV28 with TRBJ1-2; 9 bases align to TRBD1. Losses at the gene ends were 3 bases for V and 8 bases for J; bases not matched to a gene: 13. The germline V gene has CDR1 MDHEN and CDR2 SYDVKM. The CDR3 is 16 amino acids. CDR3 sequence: CASSFFPGQGNWGYTF. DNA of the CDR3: TGTGCCAGCAGTTTTTTTCCGGGACAGGGCAACTGGGGCTACACCTTC.

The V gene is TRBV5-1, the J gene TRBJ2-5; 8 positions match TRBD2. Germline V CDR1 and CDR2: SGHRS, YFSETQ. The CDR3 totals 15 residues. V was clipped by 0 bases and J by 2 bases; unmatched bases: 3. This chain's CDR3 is CASSLVSSGQETQYF. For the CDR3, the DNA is TGCGCCAGCAGCTTGGTATCTAGCGGGCAAGAGACCCAGTACTTC. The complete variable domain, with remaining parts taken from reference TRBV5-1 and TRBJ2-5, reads KAGVTQTPRYLIKTRGQQVTLSCSPISGHRSVSWYQQTPGQGLQFLFEYFSETQRNKGNFPGRFSGRQFSNSRSEMNVSTLELGDSALYLCASSLVSSGQETQYFGPGTRLLVL.

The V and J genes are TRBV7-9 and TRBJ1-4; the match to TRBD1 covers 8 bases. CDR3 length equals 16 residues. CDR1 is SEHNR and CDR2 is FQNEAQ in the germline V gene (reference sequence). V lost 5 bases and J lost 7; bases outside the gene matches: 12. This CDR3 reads CASSGTPGGEGEKLFF. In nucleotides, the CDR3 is TGTGCCAGCAGCGGAACCCCAGGGGGCGAAGGTGAAAAACTGTTTTTT.